Described below is a single T cell receptor (beta chain) sequence and its context. Its cognate antigen is unknown. This sample was taken from a study of T cells in tuberculosis. Generated by immunoSEQ multiplex PCR, the TCRdb table keeps only in-frame clones and is missing some. This sample has roughly 30,000 clones, with just over 90% found just once. General observations from the study: A GMM-specific repertoire classifier reached 75% to 90% accuracy, AUROC 0.90. Smaller distances to GMM-specific TCRs suggested their expansion in active tuberculosis. Smaller alpha distances in active tuberculosis partly reflected shorter CDR3-alpha lengths.

V lost 3 bases, J lost 6 bases, and 11 bases lay in between. The germline V gene encodes CDR1 MNHEY and CDR2 SMNVEV (reference sequence). This CDR3 is built from 14 residues. The sequenced sample was PBMCs. The TCR was taken from a donor aged 10-29 years with latent tuberculosis or without tuberculosis infection. The chain recombines TRBV27 with TRBJ2-2, with a weak D call TRBD2 (5 bases). In DNA, the CDR3 is TGTGCCAGCAGTTTTGGGGTCGGGGCCGGGGAGCTGTTTTTT. This codes for CASSFGVGAGELFF.